This T cell receptor (beta chain) was recorded in a study of T cells in Graves' hyperthyroidism and ophthalmopathy. Study-level findings and limits: Also found in blood were most expanded thyroid clonotypes above 0.001.

About this clonotype: Its matching antigen is unknown. At one end the junction does not follow the germline gene, possibly because of a read error.

RNA transcripts yielded amplified TCR beta CDR3 regions. First-round RT-PCR with HTBI primers amplified the TCR CDR3 region. TCRdb recomputed calls from the multiplex PCR reads with MiXCR, one row per CDR3 protein. Altogether 250,000 or so distinct CDR3 sequences are present, around 17% being singletons, with the ten largest covering under 35%. The diagnoses drew upon clinical symptoms, serum thyroxine and TRAb, thyroid ultrasound and orbital computed tomography. This clonotype was sampled from a woman between 18 and 30 years old with Graves' ophthalmopathy. Material: blood.

CDR3 in amino acids: CARSVGQGNQPQHF. The CDR3 region has the DNA TGTGCCCGGAGTGTAGGGCAGGGGAATCAGCCCCAGCATTTT. J is TRBJ1-5 and V is TRBV30; a weak D match, TRBD1 (6 bases). The germline CDR1 and CDR2 sequences are GTSNPN and SVGIG (reference sequence). This CDR3 comprises 14 residues.